This is a list of T cell receptor beta chains from one sample in a study of identical twins. TCRdb reprocessed the 5' RACE reads with MiXCR, giving one entry per CDR3 protein. The table has a few hundred thousand distinct CDR3 sequences, more than 9% seen once. The sample also formed part of further work on yellow fever vaccine responses in identical twins.

Sequenced material: PBMCs. The receptor set was obtained from a woman under 30 in good health. CDR3s leave out the opening cysteine and the closing phenylalanine or tryptophan. The order of the fields is CDR3 protein, J gene, CDR3 length, V gene, D gene. D genes are given only for firm matches.

ASSRQGSYEQY	TRBJ2-7	11	TRBV7-9	TRBD1
ASSQAWGFMHEQY	TRBJ2-7	13	TRBV4-3	NA
ASLDPGTPKGEQY	TRBJ2-7	13	TRBV18	NA
ASSPGGLATNEKLF	TRBJ1-4	14	TRBV18	NA
ASSGAYYEQY	TRBJ2-7	10	TRBV5-1	NA
ASSAETGGSYEQF	TRBJ2-1	13	TRBV18	TRBD1
SAMRGNDYGYT	TRBJ1-2	11	TRBV20-1	NA
ANGGTEAF	TRBJ1-1	8	TRBV7-2	NA
SAHARGTSGTYTQY	TRBJ2-3	14	TRBV20-1	TRBD2
ASTPDSSGNEQF	TRBJ2-1	12	TRBV12-3/TRBV12-4	NA
ASSLGDTYNSPLH	TRBJ1-6	13	TRBV5-1	NA
AADLGAGGLNEQF	TRBJ2-1	13	TRBV30	TRBD2
ASGGSYEQY	TRBJ2-7	9	TRBV6-6	NA
ASGPGGPRETQY	TRBJ2-5	12	TRBV5-1	TRBD2
ASSQEGGGSSYEQY	TRBJ2-7	14	TRBV4-2	TRBD2
SVDSEEPGYT	TRBJ1-2	10	TRBV29-1	NA
ASSYPTSGNSYEQY	TRBJ2-7	14	TRBV7-9	TRBD2
ASSFGTGYTGELF	TRBJ2-2	13	TRBV7-9	TRBD1
AIRTPNTGELF	TRBJ2-2	11	TRBV10-3	NA
SASVPGLARYTQY	TRBJ2-3	13	TRBV20-1	TRBD2
SANPDSYEQY	TRBJ2-7	10	TRBV20-1	NA
ASSLLQTYNEQF	TRBJ2-1	12	TRBV27	NA
ASSYRGLILNEQY	TRBJ2-7	13	TRBV5-1	TRBD1
ASSLMGVHANTGELF	TRBJ2-2	15	TRBV5-6	NA
ASSQEFGTSGSYEQY	TRBJ2-7	15	TRBV4-3	TRBD2
ASSLEGTTYEQY	TRBJ2-7	12	TRBV7-9	NA
ASVEVAGNYEQY	TRBJ2-7	12	TRBV5-1	NA
SARNWQRDQETQY	TRBJ2-5	13	TRBV20-1	NA
ASSRAGESYEQY	TRBJ2-7	12	TRBV2	TRBD2
ASSFSRGSDEQY	TRBJ2-7	12	TRBV28	NA
SASPRTGKRTDTQY	TRBJ2-3	14	TRBV20-1	TRBD1
ASSLRRRFAGGDNEQF	TRBJ2-1	16	TRBV11-1	TRBD2
ASSQTGQGRSPLH	TRBJ1-6	13	TRBV5-1	TRBD1
ASSPTGQGSGEKLF	TRBJ1-4	14	TRBV11-2	TRBD1
ASTPDRFSTDTQY	TRBJ2-3	13	TRBV7-8	TRBD1
ASSLSALAGESYEQY	TRBJ2-7	15	TRBV12-3/TRBV12-4	TRBD2
AIKDAERSTDTQY	TRBJ2-3	13	TRBV10-3	NA
ASSLTAGLAGGEGGEQY	TRBJ2-7	17	TRBV11-2	TRBD2
ASSLDGTSGRKTQY	TRBJ2-5	14	TRBV5-1	TRBD2
ASSQDWASGDPESTDTQY	TRBJ2-3	18	TRBV4-3	TRBD2
ASYLIQSQNEQF	TRBJ2-1	12	TRBV10-2	NA
ASSSSGRAYEQY	TRBJ2-7	12	TRBV7-9	TRBD2
ASTATGLDETQY	TRBJ2-5	12	TRBV12-3/TRBV12-4	TRBD1